This record concerns one T cell receptor (beta chain) sequence. Its antigen remains unidentified. The CDR3 is 17 residues long. V lost 6 bases to trimming and J lost 1 base; unmatched junction nucleotides: 3. Germline CDR1 is SGHRS and CDR2 is YFSETQ. This specimen belongs to a study of T cell repertoires in cytomegalovirus infection. Study-level information: CMV epitopes, recently identified HLA-C-restricted and well-studied HLA-B-restricted, were used. Both CMV infection and a matching HLA type were indicated by public TCR beta signatures. Overall study findings and caveats: CMV-specific TCR beta clonotypes restricted by HLA-C dominated the ex vivo response.

TCRdb independently ran MiXCR on the reads; one entry per CDR3 protein. This sample yields roughly 990,000 distinct CDR3 sequences, of which less than 40% are seen a single time; 11% to 15% belongs to the top ten. The sample was cultured CD8+ T cells from PBMCs, taken from culture after CMV antigen stimulation. The rearrangement links TRBV5-1 to TRBJ2-2; 16 bases fit TRBD2. The source of this sequence is a human donor in good health (CMV status not recorded). Some clones in this sample may be carry-over from other donors' samples. CDR3 protein: CASKGTSGGENTGELFF. The CDR3 region has the DNA TGCGCCAGCAAAGGGACTAGCGGGGGGGAGAACACCGGGGAGCTGTTTTTT.